This T cell receptor (beta chain) is drawn from a study of control samples from healthy donors and cancer patients. Produced via immunoSEQ multiplex PCR; TCRdb's table is partial and in-frame only. The repertoire holds roughly 130,000 clones, with under 95% as singletons. The V end was cut by 10 bases, the J end by 0 bases, with 9 bases between. CDR3 length equals 12 residues. The sequenced sample was blood. The receptor was isolated from a man in his late teens or twenties in good health. The rearrangement links TRBV12-3 or TRBV12-4 to TRBJ1-2; D possibly corresponds to TRBD1 (5 bases). The CDR3, as DNA: TGTGCCACTCAAGGGGCTAACTATGGCTACACCTTC. Translating it yields CATQGANYGYTF.